These 8 T cell receptor beta chains originate from one sample sequenced in a study of blood T cell repertoires in COVID-19. Sequencing was performed with immunoSEQ multiplex PCR; in TCRdb, only in-frame clones are kept and a portion is missing. The sample holds tens of thousands of clones, approximately 80% seen once. The source material was peripheral blood. The receptors shown here come from a woman aged 55-70 years with acute or convalescent COVID-19.

The chain combines TRBV5-1 with TRBJ1-1; 11 nucleotides line up with TRBD1. V was pared by 4 bases and J by 0 bases, with 8 bases of the junction left unmatched. This CDR3 comprises 17 residues. Germline V CDR1 and CDR2: SGHRS, YFSETQ. The CDR3, as DNA: TGCGCCAGCAGCGTAGGGACAGGGGGTGTAATGAACACTGAAGCTTTCTTT. Amino acid sequence: CASSVGTGGVMNTEAFF.

The chain uses TRBV14 and TRBJ2-5; D is perhaps TRBD1 (6 bases). Germline CDR1 and CDR2: SGHDN and FVKESK. This CDR3 has 14 residues. Between the trimmed V and J ends, which lost 5 bases and 3 bases, there was a span of 13 bases. The CDR3 DNA is TGTGCCAGCAGCAAAGGACAGACAAAAGAGACCCAGTACTTC. This gives the protein CASSKGQTKETQYF.

The gene calls are TRBV5-8 and TRBJ2-2, with D tentatively TRBD1 (7 bases). In germline, CDR1 is SGHTS, CDR2 YDEGEE. Between the trimmed V and J ends, which lost 0 bases and 4 bases, there was a span of 16 bases. The CDR3 covers 17 residues. The CDR3 loop reads CASSLGQGGTGTGELFF. The CDR3 coding sequence is TGTGCCAGCAGCTTGGGCCAGGGGGGCACGGGCACCGGGGAGCTGTTTTTT.

This rearrangement joins TRBV5-5 to TRBJ1-2; 7 bases agree with TRBD1. This CDR3 is built from 15 residues. Trimming removed 2 bases from V and 5 bases from J; junction bases left unmatched: 9. From germline, CDR1 is SGHKS and CDR2 YYEKEE (reference sequence). The CDR3: CASSFAQGDQYGYTF. In DNA, the CDR3 is TGTGCCAGCAGCTTCGCTCAGGGGGACCAATATGGCTACACCTTC. The whole variable domain, remainder taken from reference TRBV5-5 and TRBJ1-2, is DAGVTQSPTHLIKTRGQQVTLRCSPISGHKSVSWYQQVLGQGPQFIFQYYEKEERGRGNFPDRFSARQFPNYSSELNVNALLLGDSALYLCASSFAQGDQYGYTFGSGTRLTVV.

The chain recombines TRBV27 with TRBJ1-4, with a possible D match to TRBD1 (6 bases). The CDR3 runs to 13 residues. Trimming removed 4 bases from V and 7 bases from J, with 10 bases in between. Germline lookup yields CDR1 MNHEY and CDR2 SMNVEV (reference sequence). The CDR3 loop is CASSSLQGEKLFF. Written as DNA, the CDR3 is TGTGCCAGCAGTTCTCTACAGGGTGAAAAACTGTTTTTT.

The chain uses TRBV4-2 and TRBJ2-3; TRBD2 agrees at 7 bases. The CDR3 length is 17 residues. Losses at the gene ends were 0 bases for V and 4 bases for J; bases not matched to a gene: 10. The germline V gene encodes CDR1 LGHNA and CDR2 YNFKEQ. The CDR3 DNA sequence: TGTGCCAGCAGCCAAGATACCCCCGGGGGAGGGTCAGATACGCAGTATTTT. Translating gives CASSQDTPGGGSDTQYF.

J is TRBJ2-3 and V is TRBV7-9; D is undetermined. V lost 5 bases and J 0 bases, leaving 12 bases between the germline ends. Germline V gene data show CDR1 as SEHNR and CDR2 as FQNEAQ (reference sequence). This CDR3 has 15 residues. CDR3: CASSNGAVSTDTQYF. CDR3 DNA sequence: TGTGCCAGCAGCAATGGAGCTGTAAGCACAGATACGCAGTATTTT.

The J gene is TRBJ1-1, the V gene TRBV4-1; 8 bases map to TRBD1. CDR1 and CDR2 from the germline V gene are MGHRA and YSYEKL. This CDR3 region has 15 residues. The junction had 4 bases not matched to a gene; V was cut back by 1 base and J by 3 bases. The CDR3 protein is CASSQGQGADTEAFF. The CDR3 DNA sequence: TGCGCCAGCAGCCAAGGGCAGGGGGCGGACACTGAAGCTTTCTTT.